The 8 T cell receptor beta chains below come from one sample, sequenced in a study of blood T cells in healthy people across ages. Using a J-beta primer mix together with a sample-barcoded 5' primer, a second PCR was run for about 6 to 12 cycles. MiXCR, run by TCRdb on the 5' RACE reads, gives a single entry per CDR3 protein. The table lists 650,000 to 800,000 distinct CDR3 sequences, 40% to 50% of them singletons. The sample consisted of blood. Source of these receptors: a man aged 60 to 75 in good health.

This clonotype has a handful of counts. The chain links TRBV4-1 to TRBJ2-7; D uncertain. The germline gives CDR1 MGHRA, CDR2 YSYEKL. V gave up 1 base and J gave up 2 bases, with 12 bases separating them. This CDR3 spans 15 amino acids. The CDR3 nucleotides are TGCGCCAGCAGCCAAGTTAGGCAGGTCCCCTACGAGCAGTACTTC. Translation: CASSQVRQVPYEQYF.

Remarks on this clonotype: A read error is possible here, since a much larger clone lies one base away. The chain links TRBV10-3 to TRBJ1-1, with TRBD1 identical over 7 bases. V lost 2 bases, J lost 5 bases, and 8 bases stayed unmatched. CDR3 length: 15 amino acids. The germline V gene encodes CDR1 ENHRY and CDR2 SYGVKD. CDR3 amino acids: CAISEAPGGRTEAFF. Here the CDR3 DNA reads TGTGCCATCAGTGAGGCCCCAGGGGGAAGAACTGAAGCTTTCTTT.

This chain connects TRBV29-1 to TRBJ2-5; 7 positions match TRBD1. Looked up from germline, CDR1 is SQVTM and CDR2 is ANQGSEA. CDR3 size: 14 residues. With V trimmed by 8 bases and J by 11 bases, 20 bases remained unmatched. Here the CDR3 reads CSLMRGPPYNEQYF. The CDR3 DNA reads as TGCAGCCTCATGAGGGGGCCACCCTACAATGAGCAGTACTTC.

This clonotype has just a few counts. The chain is built from TRBV4-1 and TRBJ1-6, with 9 bases aligning to TRBD1. The junction had 12 bases not matched to a gene; V was cut back by 4 bases and J by 8 bases. Per germline, CDR1 MGHRA and CDR2 YSYEKL. The CDR3 is 17 amino acids. In nucleotides, the CDR3 is TGCGCCAGCAGCCGACAAGGAACACAGGGGGCTGATTCACCCCTCCACTTT. Translated: CASSRQGTQGADSPLHF.

This clonotype was seen many times. The CDR3 region is CASSLRGGTDTQYF. Here the CDR3 DNA reads TGTGCCAGCAGCTTAAGGGGGGGCACAGATACGCAGTATTTT. This chain uses TRBV12-3 or TRBV12-4 with TRBJ2-3, with D perhaps TRBD1 or TRBD2 (6 bases each). Trimming cost V 6 bases and J 1 base, with 11 bases left between them. The CDR3 length is 14 residues.

This chain connects TRBV20-1 to TRBJ1-5, with no clear D. V lost 3 bases and J 1 base, leaving 16 bases between the germline ends. This CDR3 contains 16 residues. Germline CDR1 reads DFQATT; CDR2 reads SNEGSKA (reference sequence). The DNA for the CDR3 is TGCAGTGCTAGGGCTAGGGAGCTAACCAGCAATCAGCCCCAGCATTTT. Encoded protein: CSARARELTSNQPQHF.

This rearrangement joins TRBV4-3 to TRBJ1-6; 8 bases line up with TRBD1. From germline, CDR1 is LGHNA and CDR2 YSLEER. Losses at the gene ends were 3 bases for V and 5 bases for J; bases not matched to a gene: 6. The CDR3 loop spans 16 amino acids. The CDR3: CASSQTGVSHNSPLHF. The DNA of the CDR3 is TGCGCCAGCAGCCAGACAGGGGTATCGCATAATTCACCCCTCCACTTT.

At least ten counts were recorded for this clonotype. The V and J genes are TRBV5-6 and TRBJ2-1; D gene ambiguous. Deletions cut 0 bases from V and 8 bases from J, with 3 bases between. Germline CDR1 reads SGHDT; CDR2 reads YYEEEE. This CDR3 spans 11 amino acids. The CDR3 is CASSLEDEQFF. In nucleotides, the CDR3 is TGTGCCAGCAGCTTGGAAGATGAGCAGTTCTTC.